This TCR beta chain was profiled in a study of blood T cell repertoires in COVID-19. In the authors' methods: By means of reference gene primer amplification, nucleated cell counts were estimated. The repertoire was sequenced with immunoSEQ multiplex PCR; TCRdb's copy has only in-frame clones and lacks some. V and J calls and clone size are as listed in that table; D and trimming were resolved from the DNA. The sample has 300,000 or so clones, about 89% seen once. This TCR came from a woman aged 45-65 years who had recovered from COVID-19. Sequenced material: peripheral blood.

The CDR3 loop is CASSATPDNSPLHF. The CDR3 nucleotides read TGTGCCAGCAGCGCGACTCCGGATAATTCACCCCTCCACTTT. The rearrangement joins TRBV9 to TRBJ1-6; no clear D. The CDR3 is 14 residues long. From germline, CDR1 is SGDLS and CDR2 YYNGEE. V lost 3 bases to trimming and J lost 5 bases, with 9 bases between them. Variable domain in full (rest from reference TRBV9 and TRBJ1-6): DSGVTQTPKHLITATGQRVTLRCSPRSGDLSVYWYQQSLDQGLQFLIQYYNGEERAKGNILERFSAQQFPDLHSELNLSSLELGDSALYFCASSATPDNSPLHFGNGTRLTVT.